This T cell receptor beta chain was captured in a study of early T cells in non-severe SARS-CoV-2 infection. Study details: Unsorted whole-blood RNA was sequenced in bulk, leaving chains unpaired.

The CDR3 contains 14 residues. V lost 4 bases and J 0 bases, leaving 10 bases between the germline ends. CDR1 MDHEN and CDR2 SYDVKM come from the germline V gene. MiXCR was run by TCRdb on the 5' RACE reads, yielding one entry per CDR3 protein. The table shows 25,000 to 30,000 distinct CDR3 sequences, with approximately 4% occurring only once. At least ten counts were recorded for this clonotype. J is TRBJ2-7 and V is TRBV28; weak D call: TRBD1 (5 bases). Sequenced material: whole blood. The receptor was derived from an adult who was a healthcare worker with PCR-confirmed SARS-CoV-2 infection or an uninfected control (not recorded which). The CDR3 DNA reads TGTGCCAGCAGTTGGGGCGGTAACTCCTACGAGCAGTACTTC. This encodes CASSWGGNSYEQYF.